These T cell receptor beta chains were read from a single sample in a study of human T cells and chemical hapten exposure. TCRdb re-analysed the RACE reads in MiXCR, keeping a single row per CDR3 protein. The repertoire holds some 65,000 distinct CDR3 sequences, roughly 6.1% seen once, with 3% to 4% in the top ten. Sequencing input: whole blood. These TCRs come from a female donor in good health. Some clones in this sample may be carry-over from other donors' samples. The CDR3 runs from the conserved cysteine through the conserved F or W. D genes are given only for firm matches. Only part of the rows carry a size: once, few, many, or a class if the clone is expanded.

V gene: TRBV27
D gene: .
clone size: many
J gene: TRBJ2-3
CDR3 protein: CASMGPSSTDTQYF
CDR3 DNA: TGTGCCAGCATGGGTCCTAGCTCCACAGATACGCAGTATTTT

V gene: TRBV20-1
D gene: TRBD1
clone size: .
J gene: TRBJ2-1
CDR3 protein: CSASGGATSYNEQFF
CDR3 DNA: TGCAGTGCTTCAGGGGGCGCGACGTCCTACAATGAGCAGTTCTTC

V gene: TRBV28
D gene: .
clone size: many
J gene: TRBJ2-3
CDR3 protein: CASSFPTDTQYF
CDR3 DNA: TGTGCCAGCAGTTTCCCCACAGATACGCAGTATTTT

V gene: TRBV29-1
D gene: .
clone size: many
J gene: TRBJ1-6
CDR3 protein: CSVLDRPNSPLHF
CDR3 DNA: TGCAGCGTTTTGGACAGACCTAATTCACCCCTCCACTTT

V gene: TRBV6-2/TRBV6-3
D gene: .
clone size: many
J gene: TRBJ2-6
CDR3 protein: CASLWAGANVLTF
CDR3 DNA: TGTGCCAGCCTGTGGGCAGGGGCCAACGTCCTGACTTTC

V gene: TRBV7-3
D gene: TRBD1
clone size: many
J gene: TRBJ1-6
CDR3 protein: CASSLTPVTGVPLHF
CDR3 DNA: TGTGCCAGCAGCTTAACCCCCGTGACAGGGGTACCCCTCCACTTT

V gene: TRBV14
D gene: TRBD2
clone size: few
J gene: TRBJ2-1
CDR3 protein: CASSLMLAGVGEQFF
CDR3 DNA: TGTGCCAGCAGCCTCATGCTAGCGGGAGTTGGGGAGCAGTTCTTC

V gene: TRBV29-1
D gene: .
clone size: few
J gene: TRBJ2-1
CDR3 protein: CSVSTGSHNEQFF
CDR3 DNA: TGCAGCGTCTCTACCGGGAGCCACAATGAGCAGTTCTTC

V gene: TRBV2
D gene: .
clone size: many
J gene: TRBJ2-3
CDR3 protein: CASITEPRADTQYF
CDR3 DNA: TGTGCCAGCATTACCGAACCCCGGGCAGATACGCAGTATTTT

V gene: TRBV20-1
D gene: TRBD1
clone size: many
J gene: TRBJ1-4
CDR3 protein: CSAREDREGKLFF
CDR3 DNA: TGCAGTGCTAGAGAGGACAGGGAGGGAAAACTGTTTTTT

V gene: TRBV5-1
D gene: TRBD2
clone size: few
J gene: TRBJ2-5
CDR3 protein: CASSPTSGNGRETQYF
CDR3 DNA: TGCGCCAGCAGCCCGACTAGCGGGAACGGAAGAGAGACCCAGTACTTC

V gene: TRBV4-1
D gene: .
clone size: few
J gene: TRBJ1-2
CDR3 protein: CASSQDVRGYGYTF
CDR3 DNA: TGCGCCAGCAGCCAAGATGTCCGGGGGTATGGCTACACCTTC

V gene: TRBV6-6
D gene: TRBD1
clone size: many
J gene: TRBJ1-1
CDR3 protein: CASSYRQGVMGTEAFF
CDR3 DNA: TGTGCCAGCAGTTACCGACAGGGGGTGATGGGCACTGAAGCTTTCTTT

V gene: TRBV5-1
D gene: .
clone size: few
J gene: TRBJ2-3
CDR3 protein: CASSLSGSSGTDTQYF
CDR3 DNA: TGCGCCAGCAGCTTATCCGGCAGTAGCGGCACAGATACGCAGTATTTT

V gene: TRBV29-1
D gene: .
clone size: .
J gene: TRBJ2-4
CDR3 protein: CSVEDRGIGLAKNIQYF
CDR3 DNA: TGCAGCGTTGAAGATCGCGGTATAGGACTAGCCAAAAACATTCAGTACTTC

V gene: TRBV20-1
D gene: TRBD2
clone size: many
J gene: TRBJ2-7
CDR3 protein: CTVGGSTDEQYF
CDR3 DNA: TGCACCGTGGGCGGGAGCACCGACGAGCAGTACTTC

V gene: TRBV5-1
D gene: TRBD1
clone size: .
J gene: TRBJ1-4
CDR3 protein: CASSLDEGARNEKLFF
CDR3 DNA: TGCGCCAGCAGCTTGGACGAGGGGGCGCGGAATGAAAAACTGTTTTTT

V gene: TRBV20-1
D gene: .
clone size: many
J gene: TRBJ2-5
CDR3 protein: CSARGVDTSQETQYF
CDR3 DNA: TGCAGTGCTAGAGGGGTTGACACGTCCCAAGAGACCCAGTACTTC

V gene: TRBV7-3
D gene: TRBD2
clone size: .
J gene: TRBJ2-3
CDR3 protein: CASSLFGTSGTGVQYF
CDR3 DNA: TGTGCCAGCAGCTTGTTTGGGACTAGCGGGACCGGGGTGCAGTATTTT

V gene: TRBV28
D gene: .
clone size: .
J gene: TRBJ2-2
CDR3 protein: CASSLRQSQMLFF
CDR3 DNA: TGTGCCAGCAGTTTACGACAAAGTCAAATGCTGTTTTTT

V gene: TRBV28
D gene: TRBD2
clone size: .
J gene: TRBJ2-7
CDR3 protein: CASTRLAGIPYEQYF
CDR3 DNA: TGTGCCAGCACTCGACTAGCGGGAATTCCCTACGAGCAGTACTTC

V gene: TRBV9
D gene: .
clone size: few
J gene: TRBJ2-7
CDR3 protein: CASSTGRSYEQYF
CDR3 DNA: TGTGCCAGCAGCACAGGACGGAGCTACGAGCAGTACTTC